Presented here are 20 T cell receptor beta chains from one specimen sequenced in a study of neurological immune-mediated disorders. MiXCR was run by TCRdb on the 5' RACE reads, yielding one entry per CDR3 protein. The repertoire holds 77,000 or so distinct CDR3 sequences, around a tenth seen once, with 1.5% to 2% in the top ten. The sample was PBMCs. The receptors here all came from a middle-aged man in good health.

The chain employs TRBV7-9 and TRBJ2-1, with TRBD2 matching over 9 bases. With V trimmed by 2 bases and J by 6 bases, 11 bases remained unmatched. Germline lookup yields CDR1 SEHNR and CDR2 FQNEAQ (reference sequence). This CDR3 has 17 residues. The CDR3 region is CASSLRRGGLASNEQFF. The CDR3 nucleotides read TGTGCCAGCAGCTTAAGGAGAGGGGGACTAGCTTCCAATGAGCAGTTCTTC.

This clonotype appeared many times. The chain carries TRBV5-1 and TRBJ1-6; 7 nucleotides align to TRBD1. CDR3 length: 15 amino acids. Trimming removed 0 bases from V and 9 bases from J; junction bases left unmatched: 6. The germline gives CDR1 SGHRS, CDR2 YFSETQ. CDR3 sequence reads: CASSLAWGTVSPLHF. The CDR3 bases are TGCGCCAGCAGCTTGGCCTGGGGGACAGTTTCACCCCTCCACTTT.

This clonotype came up many times. The rearrangement links TRBV10-3 to TRBJ2-1, with 14 bases aligning to TRBD2. Trimming at V came to 7 bases and at J to 8 bases, leaving 4 bases not matched to a gene. The CDR3 contains 14 residues. The germline V gene has CDR1 ENHRY and CDR2 SYGVKD. CDR3 nucleotide sequence: TGTGCCATCACTGGGACTAGCGGGAGCGATGAGCAGTTCTTC. It yields the protein CAITGTSGSDEQFF.

This sequence joins TRBV9 and TRBJ2-7, with a possible D match to TRBD1 (6 bases). Trimming cost V 5 bases and J 0 bases, with 18 bases left between them. The CDR3 runs to 16 residues. Germline V gives CDR1 SGDLS, CDR2 YYNGEE. The chain's CDR3 is CASSASRTDASYEQYF. The CDR3 DNA reads as TGTGCCAGCAGTGCCTCAAGGACAGACGCCTCCTACGAGCAGTACTTC.

The sample holds many counts of this clonotype. The chain has TRBV7-2 and TRBJ1-5; D perhaps matches TRBD1 (5 bases). The CDR3 runs 15 residues. The germline V and J ends were trimmed by 5 bases and 2 bases, with 13 bases remaining between them. Germline CDR1 is SGHTA and CDR2 is FQGNSA. The CDR3 here is CASSVPGLGNQPQHF. CDR3 sequence (DNA): TGTGCCAGCAGCGTGCCAGGGTTGGGCAATCAGCCCCAGCATTTT.

The chain employs TRBV20-1 and TRBJ1-3, with TRBD1 matching 7 bases. J lost 1 base, V lost 4 bases, and 4 bases had no gene match. This CDR3 comprises 14 residues. Germline CDR1 and CDR2: DFQATT and SNEGSKA (reference sequence). The CDR3 DNA reads TGCAGTGCTACTCGGGACAGTTCTGGAAACACCATATATTTT. This gives the protein CSATRDSSGNTIYF.

This clonotype was detected ten times or more. The chain couples TRBV25-1 to TRBJ1-1; D not resolved. CDR3 length: 16 residues. Per germline, CDR1 MGHDK and CDR2 SYGVNS. V was clipped by 2 bases and J by 2 bases, with 15 bases between them. The CDR3 sequence is CASSEMPRMGNTEAFF. As DNA, the CDR3 is TGTGCCAGCAGTGAAATGCCCCGGATGGGAAACACTGAAGCTTTCTTT. The complete variable domain, with remaining parts taken from reference TRBV25-1 and TRBJ1-1, reads EADIYQTPRYLVIGTGKKITLECSQTMGHDKMYWYQQDPGMELHLIHYSYGVNSTEKGDLSSESTVSRIRTEHFPLTLESARPSHTSQYLCASSEMPRMGNTEAFFGQGTRLTVV.

This clonotype was seen many times. This chain joins TRBV15 and TRBJ2-7; 11 bases line up with TRBD2. The germline V gene has CDR1 LNHNV and CDR2 YYDKDF (reference sequence). V was pared by 3 bases and J by 2 bases, with 0 bases of the junction left unmatched. The CDR3 extends over 14 amino acids. The CDR3 bases are TGTGCCACCAGCAGGGGACTAGCGGCCTACGAGCAGTACTTC. Protein: CATSRGLAAYEQYF.

This clonotype was seen repeatedly, ten times or more. The chain employs TRBV6-6 and TRBJ2-5; the D gene is possibly TRBD2 (6 bases). The germline CDR1 and CDR2 sequences are MNHNY and SVGAGI (reference sequence). There are 14 residues in the CDR3. Trimming left V 6 bases short and J 2 bases short, with 13 bases between. The CDR3 here is CASSPTSRQETQYF. The CDR3 DNA reads as TGTGCCAGCAGCCCGACTAGTCGGCAAGAGACCCAGTACTTC.

Ten or more counts support this clonotype. The V gene is TRBV27, the J gene TRBJ1-5; TRBD1 matches 7 bases. The germline gives CDR1 MNHEY, CDR2 SMNVEV (reference sequence). J lost 4 bases, V lost 6 bases, and 9 bases had no gene match. The CDR3 is made up of 15 amino acids. The CDR3 spells CASSLDRAGNQPQHF. The CDR3 DNA reads as TGTGCCAGCAGCCTTGACAGGGCTGGAAATCAGCCCCAGCATTTT.

This clonotype was observed many times. The V and J genes are TRBV20-1 and TRBJ1-5, with D perhaps TRBD1 (5 bases). V lost 7 bases and J lost 2, with 6 bases in between. The CDR3 extends over 11 amino acids. CDR1 is DFQATT, CDR2 SNEGSKA, per germline (reference sequence). CDR3 DNA sequence: TGCAGTGGGGGGGGCAATCAGCCCCAGCATTTT. It translates to CSGGGNQPQHF.

This clonotype was counted ten times or more. The V call is TRBV5-1, the J call TRBJ2-7, with TRBD1 matching over 7 bases. CDR1 is SGHRS and CDR2 is YFSETQ in the germline V gene. Trimming took 4 bases from V and 7 from J; bases not matched to a gene: 11. The CDR3 consists of 14 residues. The CDR3 loop reads CASSPSTGTSEQYF. The CDR3 nucleotides are TGCGCCAGCAGCCCCTCGACAGGGACGTCAGAGCAGTACTTC.

This clonotype was seen at least ten times. The chain recombines TRBV5-1 with TRBJ2-1, with 9 bases matching TRBD1. Trimming took 4 bases from V and 1 from J; bases not matched to a gene: 9. From germline, CDR1 is SGHRS and CDR2 YFSETQ. The CDR3 runs 17 residues. This chain's CDR3 is CASSERPGQGSYNEQFF. As DNA, the CDR3 is TGCGCCAGCAGCGAGAGACCGGGACAGGGTTCCTACAATGAGCAGTTCTTC.

This clonotype was detected many times. The CDR3 DNA reads TGTGCCAGCGGGCCACTGGCAGCAGTCGGGTCCGGGGAGCTGTTTTTT. Its protein is CASGPLAAVGSGELFF. The chain employs TRBV6-5 and TRBJ2-2; no reliable D call. This CDR3 is built from 16 residues. Between the trimmed V and J ends, which lost 8 bases and 6 bases, there was a span of 22 bases. Per germline, CDR1 MNHEY and CDR2 SVGAGI.

At least ten counts were recorded for this clonotype. The V gene is TRBV12-3 or TRBV12-4, the J gene TRBJ2-1, with no clear D. CDR3 length equals 11 residues. Trimming took off 2 bases at V and 10 bases at J, with 6 bases between the two ends. The CDR3 coding sequence is TGTGCCAGCAGTTTAAGCAGGGAGCAGTTCTTC. Its protein product is CASSLSREQFF.

This clonotype was seen repeatedly, ten times or more. The chain links TRBV7-2 to TRBJ2-2; D may be TRBD1 or TRBD2 (5 bases each). Trimming removed 1 base at V and 5 bases at J, with 8 bases between. The CDR3 is 14 residues long. The V gene's germline CDR1 is SGHTA and CDR2 FQGNSA. The CDR3 DNA reads as TGTGCCAGCAGCTTAGGGGGGTGGACCGGGGAGCTGTTTTTT. Protein product: CASSLGGWTGELFF.

This clonotype has a count of ten or more. The chain links TRBV7-3 to TRBJ2-4; 9 bases match TRBD2. This CDR3 contains 16 residues. Germline V CDR1 and CDR2: SGHTA, FQGTGA. V shed 5 bases, J shed 0 bases, and the junction held 5 bases outside the gene matches. CDR3 DNA sequence: TGTGCCAGCAGCCGAGCGGGGGGTTTAGCCAAAAACATTCAGTACTTC. This encodes CASSRAGGLAKNIQYF. The entire variable domain, with the rest obtained from reference TRBV7-3 and TRBJ2-4, is as follows: GAGVSQTPSNKVTEKGKYVELRCDPISGHTALYWYRQSLGQGPEFLIYFQGTGAADDSGLPNDRFFAVRPEGSVSTLKIQRTERGDSAVYLCASSRAGGLAKNIQYFGAGTRLSVL.

This clonotype was recorded at least ten times. CDR3 sequence: CASRRGDRYSNQPQHF. CDR3 coding DNA: TGTGCCAGCAGGCGAGGGGACAGATATAGCAATCAGCCCCAGCATTTT. The genes are TRBV28 and TRBJ1-5; the match to TRBD1 covers 7 bases. Trimming at V came to 6 bases and at J to 0 bases, leaving 8 bases not matched to a gene. Germline V gene lookup returns CDR1 MDHEN and CDR2 SYDVKM. This CDR3 has 16 residues.

Many counts were recorded for this clonotype. This chain links TRBV20-1 with TRBJ2-7; 13 bases are a match to TRBD2. V dropped 5 bases and J dropped 5; count of bases not matched to a gene: 9. CDR1 is DFQATT and CDR2 is SNEGSKA in the germline V gene (reference sequence). The CDR3 extends over 15 amino acids. The CDR3: CSAPSGLAGANEQYF. In DNA form, the CDR3 reads TGCAGTGCTCCTAGCGGACTAGCGGGAGCAAACGAGCAGTACTTC.

Notes on this clonotype: This may arise from a read error, as a much more abundant clone is one base away. V is TRBV20-1 and J is TRBJ2-7; D might be TRBD1 (5 bases). Germline V gene data show CDR1 as DFQATT and CDR2 as SNEGSKA (reference sequence). The CDR3 contains 13 residues. V gave up 3 bases and J gave up 10 bases, with 19 bases separating them. CDR3 protein: CSASQTGWDDQYF. The CDR3 DNA reads as TGCAGTGCTAGTCAAACAGGTTGGGATGACCAGTACTTC.